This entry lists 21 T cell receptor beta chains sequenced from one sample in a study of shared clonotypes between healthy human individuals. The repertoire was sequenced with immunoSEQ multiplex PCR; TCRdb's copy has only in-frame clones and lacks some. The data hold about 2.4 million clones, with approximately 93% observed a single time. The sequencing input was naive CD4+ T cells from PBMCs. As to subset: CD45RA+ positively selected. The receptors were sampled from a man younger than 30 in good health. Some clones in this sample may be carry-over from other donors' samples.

This CDR3 is CASSIRIQPQHF. CDR3 DNA sequence: TGTGCCAGTAGTATCCGGATTCAGCCCCAGCATTTT. This chain uses TRBV19 with TRBJ1-5; D ambiguous. Germline V gene lookup returns CDR1 LNHDA and CDR2 SQIVND (reference sequence). V lost 3 bases to trimming and J lost 6 bases, with 6 bases between them. CDR3 length: 12 residues.

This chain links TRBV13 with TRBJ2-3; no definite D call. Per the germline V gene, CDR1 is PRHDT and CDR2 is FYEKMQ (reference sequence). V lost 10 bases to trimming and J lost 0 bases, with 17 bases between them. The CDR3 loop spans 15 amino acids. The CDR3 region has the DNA TGTGCCACCCGCCGGGCTAGTGCTAGCACAGATACGCAGTATTTT. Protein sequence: CATRRASASTDTQYF.

The CDR3 spells CASSLVGTTAGANVLTF. CDR3 nucleotide sequence: TGTGCCAGCAGCTTAGTCGGGACAACAGCTGGGGCCAACGTCCTGACTTTC. The chain combines TRBV7-9 with TRBJ2-6, with TRBD1 as a possible D gene (6 bases). Trimming cost V 1 base and J 2 bases, with 12 bases left between them. The CDR3 sequence is 17 residues long. The germline CDR1 and CDR2 sequences are SEHNR and FQNEAQ (reference sequence). Together with reference TRBV7-9 and TRBJ2-6, the CDR3 gives the full variable domain: DTGVSQNPRHKITKRGQNVTFRCDPISEHNRLYWYRQTLGQGPEFLTYFQNEAQLEKSRLLSDRFSAERPKGSFSTLEIQRTEQGDSAMYLCASSLVGTTAGANVLTFGAGSRLTVL.

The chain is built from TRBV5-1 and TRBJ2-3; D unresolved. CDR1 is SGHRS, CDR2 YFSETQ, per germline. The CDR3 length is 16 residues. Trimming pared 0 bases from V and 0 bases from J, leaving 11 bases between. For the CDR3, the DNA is TGCGCCAGCAGCTTGGAGGGCGGCGCTAGCACAGATACGCAGTATTTT. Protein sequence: CASSLEGGASTDTQYF.

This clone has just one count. The CDR3 nucleotides read TGCGCCAGCAGCACAGGGACTAGCGGGAGATCGAATGAGCAGTTCTTC. Amino acids: CASSTGTSGRSNEQFF. The chain joins TRBV5-1 to TRBJ2-1; TRBD2 matches at 14 bases. Germline V gene lookup returns CDR1 SGHRS and CDR2 YFSETQ. The CDR3 spans 16 residues. V gave up 4 bases and J gave up 7 bases; unmatched junction bases: 7.

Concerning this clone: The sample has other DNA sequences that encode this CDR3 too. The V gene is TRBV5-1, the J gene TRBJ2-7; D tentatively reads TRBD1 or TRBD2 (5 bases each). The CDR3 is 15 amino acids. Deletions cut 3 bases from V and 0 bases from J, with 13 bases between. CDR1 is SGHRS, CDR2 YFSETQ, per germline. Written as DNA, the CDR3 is TGCGCCAGCAGCTCTGGGACCGCAGACTCCTACGAGCAGTACTTC. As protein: CASSSGTADSYEQYF. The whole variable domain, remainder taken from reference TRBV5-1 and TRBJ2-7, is KAGVTQTPRYLIKTRGQQVTLSCSPISGHRSVSWYQQTPGQGLQFLFEYFSETQRNKGNFPGRFSGRQFSNSRSEMNVSTLELGDSALYLCASSSGTADSYEQYFGPGTRLTVT.

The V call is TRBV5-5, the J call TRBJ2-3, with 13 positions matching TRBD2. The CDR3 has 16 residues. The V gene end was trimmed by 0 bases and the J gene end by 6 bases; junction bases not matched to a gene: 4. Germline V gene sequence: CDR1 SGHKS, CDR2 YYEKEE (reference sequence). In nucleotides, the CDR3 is TGTGCCAGCAGCTTGGCGACTAGCGGGAGGCCTGATACGCAGTATTTT. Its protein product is CASSLATSGRPDTQYF.

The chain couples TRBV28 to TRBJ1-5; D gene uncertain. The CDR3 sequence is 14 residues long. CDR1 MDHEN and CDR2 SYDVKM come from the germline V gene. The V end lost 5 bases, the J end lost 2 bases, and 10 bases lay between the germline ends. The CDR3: CASSIYGGNQPQHF. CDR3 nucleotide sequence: TGTGCCAGCAGTATATACGGGGGCAATCAGCCCCAGCATTTT.

The CDR3 DNA sequence: TGTGCCAGCAGTATTTGGAGACAGGGGTCACGAGACGAGCAGTACTTC. Its translation is CASSIWRQGSRDEQYF. The chain uses TRBV2 and TRBJ2-7, with 8 bases that match TRBD1. CDR1 is SNHLY and CDR2 is FYNNEI in the germline V gene. The CDR3 covers 16 residues. With 5 bases clipped from V and 5 bases from J, the junction kept 14 bases outside the gene matches.

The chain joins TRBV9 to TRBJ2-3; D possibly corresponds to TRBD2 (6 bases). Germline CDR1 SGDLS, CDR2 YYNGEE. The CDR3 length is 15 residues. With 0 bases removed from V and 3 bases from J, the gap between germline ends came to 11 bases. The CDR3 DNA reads TGTGCCAGCAGCGTAGTCGGCCGGGAGACAGATACGCAGTATTTT. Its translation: CASSVVGRETDTQYF.

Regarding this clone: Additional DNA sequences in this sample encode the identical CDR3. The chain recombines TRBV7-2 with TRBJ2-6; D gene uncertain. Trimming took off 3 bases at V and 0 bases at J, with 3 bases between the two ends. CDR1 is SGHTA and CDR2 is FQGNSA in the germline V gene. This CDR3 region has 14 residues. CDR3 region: CASSFGSGANVLTF. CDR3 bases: TGTGCCAGCAGCTTCGGCTCTGGGGCCAACGTCCTGACTTTC. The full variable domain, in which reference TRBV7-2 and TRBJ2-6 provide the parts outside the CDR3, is GAGVSQSPSNKVTEKGKDVELRCDPISGHTALYWYRQSLGQGLEFLIYFQGNSAPDKSGLPSDRFSAERTGGSVSTLTIQRTQQEDSAVYLCASSFGSGANVLTFGAGSRLTVL.

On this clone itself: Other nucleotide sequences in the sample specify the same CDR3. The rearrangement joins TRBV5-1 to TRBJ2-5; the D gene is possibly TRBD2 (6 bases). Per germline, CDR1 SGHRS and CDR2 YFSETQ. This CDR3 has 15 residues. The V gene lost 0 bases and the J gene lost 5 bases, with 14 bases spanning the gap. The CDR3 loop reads CASSLEGGVWETQYF. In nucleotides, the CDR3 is TGCGCCAGCAGCTTGGAGGGCGGGGTTTGGGAGACCCAGTACTTC.

The CDR3 DNA reads as TGTGCCAGCAGCTTAAGGCGGCAGGGGACCTATGGCTACACCTTC. Its translation is CASSLRRQGTYGYTF. The chain uses TRBV7-9 and TRBJ1-2, with a weak D call TRBD1 (6 bases). The germline gives CDR1 SEHNR, CDR2 FQNEAQ (reference sequence). V dropped 2 bases and J dropped 4 bases, with 14 bases sitting between them. The CDR3 contains 15 residues.

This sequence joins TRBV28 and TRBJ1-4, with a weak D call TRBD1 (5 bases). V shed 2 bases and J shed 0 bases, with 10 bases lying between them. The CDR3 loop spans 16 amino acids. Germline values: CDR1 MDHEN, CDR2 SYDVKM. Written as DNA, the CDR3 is TGTGCCAGCAGTTTAGTGGTGGGGGCAACTAATGAAAAACTGTTTTTT. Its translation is CASSLVVGATNEKLFF.

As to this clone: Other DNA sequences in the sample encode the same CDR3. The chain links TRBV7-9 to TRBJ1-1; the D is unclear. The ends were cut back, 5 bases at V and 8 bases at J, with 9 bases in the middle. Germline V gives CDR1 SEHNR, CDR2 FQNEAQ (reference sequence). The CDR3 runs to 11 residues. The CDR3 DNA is TGTGCCAGCAGCCGGGGATTAGAAGCTTTCTTT. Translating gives CASSRGLEAFF.

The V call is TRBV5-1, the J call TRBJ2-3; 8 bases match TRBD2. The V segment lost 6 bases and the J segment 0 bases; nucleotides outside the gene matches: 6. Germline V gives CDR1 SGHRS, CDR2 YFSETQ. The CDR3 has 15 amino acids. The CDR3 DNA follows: TGCGCCAGCATCGGCGGGAGGTCTAGCACAGATACGCAGTATTTT. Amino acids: CASIGGRSSTDTQYF.

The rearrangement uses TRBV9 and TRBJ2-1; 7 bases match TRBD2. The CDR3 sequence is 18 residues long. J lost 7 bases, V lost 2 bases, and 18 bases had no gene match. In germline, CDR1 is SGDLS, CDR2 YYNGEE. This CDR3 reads CASSVKIQTSLTGNEQFF. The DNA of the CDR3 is TGTGCCAGCAGCGTCAAAATACAGACTAGCTTAACGGGGAATGAGCAGTTCTTC.

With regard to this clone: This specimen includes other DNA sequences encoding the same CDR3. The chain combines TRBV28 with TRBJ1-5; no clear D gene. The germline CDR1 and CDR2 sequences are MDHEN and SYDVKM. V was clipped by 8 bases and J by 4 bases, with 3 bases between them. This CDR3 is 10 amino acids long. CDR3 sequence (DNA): TGTGCCAGCGGTAATCAGCCCCAGCATTTT. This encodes CASGNQPQHF. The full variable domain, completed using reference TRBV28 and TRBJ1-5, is DVKVTQSSRYLVKRTGEKVFLECVQDMDHENMFWYRQDPGLGLRLIYFSYDVKMKEKGDIPEGYSVSREKKERFSLILESASTNQTSMYLCASGNQPQHFGDGTRLSIL.

This CDR3 is CASSPIGFNEQFF. CDR3 sequence (DNA): TGTGCCAGCAGCCCAATTGGGTTTAATGAGCAGTTCTTC. The rearrangement links TRBV7-3 to TRBJ2-1; D unresolved. V was trimmed by 5 bases and J by 7 bases, leaving 12 bases between them. Germline V gives CDR1 SGHTA, CDR2 FQGTGA. The CDR3 loop spans 13 amino acids.

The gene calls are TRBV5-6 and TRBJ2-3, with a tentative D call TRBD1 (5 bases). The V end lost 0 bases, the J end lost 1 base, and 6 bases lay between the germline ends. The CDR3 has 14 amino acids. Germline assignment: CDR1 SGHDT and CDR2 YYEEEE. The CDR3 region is CASSLEGGTDTQYF. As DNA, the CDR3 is TGTGCCAGCAGCTTGGAAGGGGGCACAGATACGCAGTATTTT.

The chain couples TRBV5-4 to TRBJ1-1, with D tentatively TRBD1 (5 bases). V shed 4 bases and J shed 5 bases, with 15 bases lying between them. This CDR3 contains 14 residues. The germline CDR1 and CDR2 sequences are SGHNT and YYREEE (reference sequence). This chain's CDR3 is CASSLQQERTEAFF. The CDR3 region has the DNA TGTGCCAGCAGCCTCCAACAGGAACGGACTGAAGCTTTCTTT.